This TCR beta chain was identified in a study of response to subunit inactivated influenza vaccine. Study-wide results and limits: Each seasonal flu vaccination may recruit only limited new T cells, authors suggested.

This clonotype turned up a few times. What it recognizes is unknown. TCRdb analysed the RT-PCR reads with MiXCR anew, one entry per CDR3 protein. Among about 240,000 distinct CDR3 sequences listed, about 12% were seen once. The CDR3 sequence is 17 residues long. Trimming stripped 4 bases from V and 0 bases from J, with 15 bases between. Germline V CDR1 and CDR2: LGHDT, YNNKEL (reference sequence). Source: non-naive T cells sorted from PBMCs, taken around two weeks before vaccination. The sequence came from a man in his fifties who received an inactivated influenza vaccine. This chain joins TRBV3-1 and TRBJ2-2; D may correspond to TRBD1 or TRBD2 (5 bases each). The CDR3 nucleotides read TGTGCCAGCAGCCCACCTCGGGGCCTGGCGAACACCGGGGAGCTGTTTTTT. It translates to CASSPPRGLANTGELFF.